This T cell receptor (beta chain) stems from a study of response to subunit inactivated influenza vaccine. Broader study findings: Few new T cells, the authors suggested, are recruited by each seasonal influenza vaccination.

TCRdb ran MiXCR on the RT-PCR reads and lists one entry per CDR3 protein. Among around 200,000 distinct CDR3 sequences, about a tenth were seen once, and the ten largest hold 11%. The CDR3 loop spans 18 amino acids. Germline CDR1 is SGHRS and CDR2 is YFSETQ. Trimming shortened V by 0 bases and J by 0 bases, and 13 bases separated the two germline ends. This clonotype occurred a few times. Its antigen is undetermined. This chain connects TRBV5-1 to TRBJ2-6; no reliable D call. This sequence was found in a man aged 45 to 65 who received an inactivated influenza vaccine. The source material was non-naive T cells sorted from PBMCs, sampled on the day of vaccination. CDR3 residues: CASSLAARHSSGANVLTF. As DNA, the CDR3 is TGCGCCAGCAGCTTGGCAGCCCGGCATAGCTCTGGGGCCAACGTCCTGACTTTC. The full variable domain, with the rest looked up from reference TRBV5-1 and TRBJ2-6, is KAGVTQTPRYLIKTRGQQVTLSCSPISGHRSVSWYQQTPGQGLQFLFEYFSETQRNKGNFPGRFSGRQFSNSRSEMNVSTLELGDSALYLCASSLAARHSSGANVLTFGAGSRLTVL.